These 20 T cell receptor beta chains originate from one sample sequenced in a study of cytomegalovirus exposure and HLA in healthy donors. The PCR used 60 Vbeta and 13 Jbeta primers. Data came from immunoSEQ multiplex PCR; TCRdb stores just in-frame clones and leaves some out. There are approximately 140,000 clones in the sample; approximately 84% occur only once, and approximately 3% lies in the top ten. Source material: PBMCs. The receptors were sampled from a boy between 2 and 10 years old in good health and CMV-seronegative.

The gene calls are TRBV30 and TRBJ2-5, with D possibly TRBD1 on 5 matching bases. CDR3 length: 14 amino acids. Germline V CDR1 and CDR2: GTSNPN, SVGIG (reference sequence). The V and J ends lost 7 bases and 1 base respectively, with 16 bases between them. CDR3 protein: CAYRMWGGQETQYF. The CDR3 region has the DNA TGTGCCTACCGGATGTGGGGCGGCCAAGAGACCCAGTACTTC.

This clone was observed once. J is TRBJ1-4 and V is TRBV6-1; D is uncertain. There are 13 residues in the CDR3. The germline CDR1 and CDR2 sequences are MNHNS and SASEGT. V was trimmed by 7 bases and J by 5 bases, leaving 11 bases between them. CDR3 DNA: TGTGCCAGCAAATGGACGGGGAATGAAAAACTGTTTTTT. Protein: CASKWTGNEKLFF.

This sequence joins TRBV9 and TRBJ2-3; 9 bases match TRBD2. With 1 base clipped from V and 4 bases from J, the junction kept 7 bases outside the gene matches. CDR1 SGDLS and CDR2 YYNGEE come from the germline V gene. There are 16 residues in the CDR3. In nucleotides, the CDR3 is TGTGCCAGCAGCGTAAAGGGGCGGGAGGGCGCAGATACGCAGTATTTT. Translation: CASSVKGREGADTQYF.

CDR3 protein: CAWRLGSGSTDTQYF. The DNA for the CDR3 is TGTGCCTGGAGGCTCGGTAGCGGGAGCACAGATACGCAGTATTTT. The V and J genes are TRBV30 and TRBJ2-3; the match to TRBD2 covers 7 bases. The V and J ends lost 3 bases and 0 bases, in that order; junction bases with no gene match: 6. The CDR3 spans 15 residues. Germline V CDR1 and CDR2: GTSNPN, SVGIG (reference sequence).

This clone was detected a few times. The chain combines TRBV6-5 with TRBJ1-2, with 8 nucleotides matching TRBD1. J gave up 8 bases and V 5 bases, and 10 bases lay outside the gene matches. Germline values: CDR1 MNHEY, CDR2 SVGAGI. The length of the CDR3 is 14 residues. CDR3 region: CASSAPDRVGGYTF. CDR3 nucleotides: TGTGCCAGCAGTGCCCCGGACAGGGTGGGAGGCTACACCTTC.

The chain combines TRBV7-2 with TRBJ2-7; 12 bases map to TRBD2. The germline CDR1 and CDR2 sequences are SGHTA and FQGNSA. This CDR3 spans 15 amino acids. Germline trimming cut 5 bases from V and 3 bases from J; bases unmatched to any gene: 5. The CDR3 nucleotides read TGTGCCAGCAGCCTACTAGCGGGGGGCGACTACGAGCAGTACTTC. Its translation: CASSLLAGGDYEQYF.

The J gene is TRBJ2-1, the V gene TRBV6-5; TRBD2 agrees at 9 bases. The CDR3 is made up of 16 amino acids. V lost 4 bases, J lost 6 bases, and 10 bases stayed unmatched. CDR1 is MNHEY and CDR2 is SVGAGI in the germline V gene. The DNA for the CDR3 is TGTGCCAGCAGTTCCATAGCGGGGGTGTCGGGCAATGAGCAGTTCTTC. This sequence encodes CASSSIAGVSGNEQFF.

V is TRBV5-6 and J is TRBJ1-1; 7 bases map to TRBD1. V lost 4 bases to trimming and J lost 1 base; unmatched junction nucleotides: 4. The CDR3 length is 14 residues. Germline CDR1 is SGHDT and CDR2 is YYEEEE. DNA for the CDR3: TGTGCCAGCAGCATAGGGGGCAGGAACACTGAAGCTTTCTTT. Amino acids: CASSIGGRNTEAFF. Full variable domain (outside the CDR3, taken from reference TRBV5-6 and TRBJ1-1): DAGVTQSPTHLIKTRGQQVTLRCSPKSGHDTVSWYQQALGQGPQFIFQYYEEEERQRGNFPDRFSGHQFPNYSSELNVNALLLGDSALYLCASSIGGRNTEAFFGQGTRLTVV.

This clone was counted between two and nine times. V usage is TRBV2 and J usage is TRBJ1-1; D is unclear. This CDR3 is built from 14 residues. Germline-derived CDR1 and CDR2 are SNHLY and FYNNEI. Trimming left V 8 bases short and J 0 bases short, with 13 bases between. CDR3 in amino acids: CASGGGRLNTEAFF. CDR3 coding DNA: TGTGCCAGCGGCGGAGGGCGGCTGAACACTGAAGCTTTCTTT.

The V and J genes are TRBV7-9 and TRBJ1-1; D is ambiguous. Germline CDR1 and CDR2: SEHNR and FQNEAQ (reference sequence). This CDR3 comprises 14 residues. Trimming took 7 bases from V and 2 from J, leaving 14 bases between them. In DNA form, the CDR3 reads TGTGCCAGCACCAAGGAGGGATCCAACACTGAAGCTTTCTTT. It codes for CASTKEGSNTEAFF. Full variable domain (remainder filled in from reference TRBV7-9 and TRBJ1-1): DTGVSQNPRHKITKRGQNVTFRCDPISEHNRLYWYRQTLGQGPEFLTYFQNEAQLEKSRLLSDRFSAERPKGSFSTLEIQRTEQGDSAMYLCASTKEGSNTEAFFGQGTRLTVV.

This clone showed up just a few times. The rearrangement links TRBV11-2 to TRBJ1-1; 9 positions agree with TRBD1. Germline V gene data show CDR1 as SGHAT and CDR2 as FQNNGV. The junction had 0 bases not matched to a gene; V was cut back by 4 bases and J by 3 bases. This CDR3 has 13 residues. CDR3 nucleotides: TGTGCCAGCAGCTGGGACAGGGACACTGAAGCTTTCTTT. This sequence encodes CASSWDRDTEAFF.

The chain joins TRBV9 to TRBJ1-3, with D perhaps matching TRBD1 (5 bases). Germline V gives CDR1 SGDLS, CDR2 YYNGEE. The CDR3 runs to 18 residues. Trimming took off 2 bases at V and 0 bases at J, with 18 bases between the two ends. The CDR3, as DNA: TGTGCCAGCAGCGTGTCCGTTCTGGGGCAGAACTCTGGAAACACCATATATTTT. Translating gives CASSVSVLGQNSGNTIYF.

The chain has TRBV12-5 and TRBJ1-2; TRBD1 is a possible D gene (6 bases). V lost 6 bases and J 10 bases, leaving 24 bases between the germline ends. Per germline, CDR1 LGHNT and CDR2 FRNRAP. This CDR3 spans 15 amino acids. The CDR3 protein is CASGTPLTGQTAYTF. CDR3 nucleotide sequence: TGTGCTAGTGGCACGCCATTGACAGGACAGACGGCCTACACCTTC.

The chain employs TRBV19 and TRBJ2-7; the match to TRBD1 covers 9 bases. Per the germline V gene, CDR1 is LNHDA and CDR2 is SQIVND (reference sequence). Trimming at V came to 4 bases and at J to 5 bases, leaving 12 bases not matched to a gene. The CDR3 contains 16 residues. CDR3 loop: CASSTWVGQGADEQYF. In DNA form, the CDR3 reads TGTGCCAGTAGTACTTGGGTGGGACAGGGCGCGGACGAGCAGTACTTC.

The chain recombines TRBV15 with TRBJ2-1; D is possibly TRBD1 (6 bases). The CDR3 runs 18 residues. Germline CDR1 is LNHNV and CDR2 is YYDKDF (reference sequence). V was clipped by 0 bases and J by 4 bases, with 19 bases between them. The CDR3 loop reads CATSRDLWGRRGYNEQFF. CDR3 DNA sequence: TGTGCCACCAGCAGAGATCTCTGGGGGCGGAGAGGGTACAATGAGCAGTTCTTC.

This sequence joins TRBV7-9 and TRBJ1-1; D possibly corresponds to TRBD1 (5 bases). The V gene's germline CDR1 is SEHNR and CDR2 FQNEAQ (reference sequence). The CDR3 has 12 amino acids. V was cut by 5 bases and J by 5 bases, with 9 bases left in between. CDR3 loop: CASSQGGTEAFF. DNA for the CDR3: TGTGCCAGCAGCCAGGGAGGAACTGAAGCTTTCTTT. The full variable domain, rest sourced from reference TRBV7-9 and TRBJ1-1, is DTGVSQNPRHKITKRGQNVTFRCDPISEHNRLYWYRQTLGQGPEFLTYFQNEAQLEKSRLLSDRFSAERPKGSFSTLEIQRTEQGDSAMYLCASSQGGTEAFFGQGTRLTVV.

The chain uses TRBV5-4 and TRBJ1-1; tentative D call: TRBD1 (5 bases). The CDR3 loop spans 14 amino acids. CDR1 SGHNT and CDR2 YYREEE come from the germline V gene (reference sequence). V gave up 4 bases and J gave up 4 bases, with 14 bases separating them. Here the CDR3 DNA reads TGTGCCAGCAGCGCACCGGAGGGGAGCACTGAAGCTTTCTTT. It yields the protein CASSAPEGSTEAFF.

This chain connects TRBV6-1 to TRBJ2-5; 8 bases are shared with TRBD1. Germline assignment: CDR1 MNHNS and CDR2 SASEGT. V was pared by 6 bases and J by 5 bases, with 5 bases of the junction left unmatched. The CDR3 sequence is 13 residues long. CDR3 in amino acids: CASRVTGDETQYF. CDR3 nucleotide sequence: TGTGCCAGCAGGGTGACAGGGGACGAGACCCAGTACTTC.

The chain links TRBV30 to TRBJ1-2; D is unclear. The V gene lost 3 bases and the J gene lost 8 bases, with 22 bases spanning the gap. This CDR3 has 15 residues. Germline V gene data show CDR1 as GTSNPN and CDR2 as SVGIG (reference sequence). The CDR3 loop is CAWRLTKTANGGYTF. The CDR3 nucleotides read TGTGCCTGGAGACTGACTAAAACGGCTAACGGGGGCTACACCTTC.

The CDR3 region has the DNA TGTGCCAGCAGGGGACTAGGTGGCGAGCAGTACTTC. It codes for CASRGLGGEQYF. The V gene is TRBV7-9, the J gene TRBJ2-5, with 8 bases matching TRBD2. The J call may be in error: the DNA end matches TRBJ2-7 better. CDR3 length equals 12 residues. CDR1 SEHNR and CDR2 FQNEAQ come from the germline V gene (reference sequence).